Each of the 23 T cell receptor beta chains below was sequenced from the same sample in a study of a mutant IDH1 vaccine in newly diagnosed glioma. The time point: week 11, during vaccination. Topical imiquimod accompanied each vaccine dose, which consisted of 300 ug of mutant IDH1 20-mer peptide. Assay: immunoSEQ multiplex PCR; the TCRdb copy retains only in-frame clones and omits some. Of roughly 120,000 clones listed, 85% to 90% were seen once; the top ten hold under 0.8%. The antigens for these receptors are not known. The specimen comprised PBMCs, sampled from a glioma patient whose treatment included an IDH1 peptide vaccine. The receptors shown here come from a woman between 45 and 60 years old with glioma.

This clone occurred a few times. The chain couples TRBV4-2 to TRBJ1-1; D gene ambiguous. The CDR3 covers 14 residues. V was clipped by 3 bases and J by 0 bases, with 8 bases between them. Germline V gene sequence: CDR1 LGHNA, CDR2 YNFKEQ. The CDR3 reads CASSQSRLNTEAFF. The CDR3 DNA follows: TGTGCCAGCAGCCAGTCCCGATTGAACACTGAAGCTTTCTTT.

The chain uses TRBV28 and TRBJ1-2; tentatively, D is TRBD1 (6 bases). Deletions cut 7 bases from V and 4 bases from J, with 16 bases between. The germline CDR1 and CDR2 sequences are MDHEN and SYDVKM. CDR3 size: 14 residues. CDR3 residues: CASNLRGIGYGYTF. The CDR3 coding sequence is TGTGCCAGCAACCTCAGGGGTATCGGCTATGGCTACACCTTC.

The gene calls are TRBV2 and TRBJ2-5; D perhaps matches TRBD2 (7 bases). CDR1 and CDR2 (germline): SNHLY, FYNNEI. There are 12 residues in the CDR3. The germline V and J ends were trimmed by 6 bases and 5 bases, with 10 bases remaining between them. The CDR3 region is CASRGGGETQYF. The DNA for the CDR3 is TGTGCCAGCAGGGGAGGGGGGGAGACCCAGTACTTC.

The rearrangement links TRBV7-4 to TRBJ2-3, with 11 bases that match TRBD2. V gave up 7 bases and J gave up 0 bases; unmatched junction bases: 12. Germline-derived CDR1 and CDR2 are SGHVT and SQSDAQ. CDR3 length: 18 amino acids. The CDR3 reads CASNPGLADHPSTDTQYF. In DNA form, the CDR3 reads TGTGCCAGCAACCCGGGACTAGCGGACCACCCTAGCACAGATACGCAGTATTTT.

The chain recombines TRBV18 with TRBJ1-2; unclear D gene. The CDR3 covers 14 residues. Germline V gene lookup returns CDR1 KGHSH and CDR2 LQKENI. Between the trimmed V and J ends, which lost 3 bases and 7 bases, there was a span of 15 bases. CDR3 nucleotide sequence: TGTGCCAGCTCACCCCCTGGCGGGGTCTCTGGCTACACCTTC. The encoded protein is CASSPPGGVSGYTF.

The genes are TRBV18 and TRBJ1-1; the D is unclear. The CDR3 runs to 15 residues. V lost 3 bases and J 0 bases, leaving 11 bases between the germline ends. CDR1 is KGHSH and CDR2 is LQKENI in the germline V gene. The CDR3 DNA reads TGTGCCAGCTCACCCGGACCACTAGTGAACACTGAAGCTTTCTTT. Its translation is CASSPGPLVNTEAFF.

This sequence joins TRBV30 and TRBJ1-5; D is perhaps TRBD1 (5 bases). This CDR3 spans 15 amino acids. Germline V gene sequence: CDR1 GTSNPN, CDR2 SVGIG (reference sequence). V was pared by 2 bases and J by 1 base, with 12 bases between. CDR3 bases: TGTGCCTGGAGTTTCCAGGGAGGGAGCAATCAGCCCCAGCATTTT. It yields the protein CAWSFQGGSNQPQHF.

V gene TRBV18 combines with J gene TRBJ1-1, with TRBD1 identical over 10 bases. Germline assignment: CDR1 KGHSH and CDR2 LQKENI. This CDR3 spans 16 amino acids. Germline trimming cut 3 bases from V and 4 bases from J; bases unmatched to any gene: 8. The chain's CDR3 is CASSPRTGTGVTEAFF. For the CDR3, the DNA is TGTGCCAGCTCACCCCGAACCGGGACAGGGGTCACTGAAGCTTTCTTT.

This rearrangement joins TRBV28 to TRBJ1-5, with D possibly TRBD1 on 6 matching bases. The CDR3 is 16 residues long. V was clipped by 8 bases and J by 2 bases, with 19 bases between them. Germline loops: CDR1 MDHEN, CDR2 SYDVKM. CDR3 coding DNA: TGTGCCAGCTCCACAGGGATAGTAGTTGGCAATCAGCCCCAGCATTTT. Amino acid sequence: CASSTGIVVGNQPQHF.

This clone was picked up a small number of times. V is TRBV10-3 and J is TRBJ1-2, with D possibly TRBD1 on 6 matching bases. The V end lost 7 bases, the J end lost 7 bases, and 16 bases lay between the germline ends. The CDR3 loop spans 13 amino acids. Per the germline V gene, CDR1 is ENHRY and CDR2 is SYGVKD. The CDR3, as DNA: TGTGCCATCACAGGGGACCTCTCTAGTGGCTACACCTTC. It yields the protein CAITGDLSSGYTF.

In nucleotides, the CDR3 is TGTGCCAGCAGCTCCCCGGGGAGGGGAGCTTTCTTT. Protein: CASSSPGRGAFF. The chain uses TRBV7-9 and TRBJ1-1; D perhaps matches TRBD1 (5 bases). CDR1 is SEHNR and CDR2 is FQNEAQ in the germline V gene (reference sequence). This CDR3 region has 12 residues. V dropped 4 bases and J dropped 10 bases, with 13 bases sitting between them.

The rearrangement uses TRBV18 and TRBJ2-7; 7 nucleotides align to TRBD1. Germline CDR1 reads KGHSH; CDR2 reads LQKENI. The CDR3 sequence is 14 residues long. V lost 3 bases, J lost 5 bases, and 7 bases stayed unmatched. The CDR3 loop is CASSPSTGSHEQYF. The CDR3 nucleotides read TGTGCCAGCTCACCCTCGACAGGGTCCCACGAGCAGTACTTC.

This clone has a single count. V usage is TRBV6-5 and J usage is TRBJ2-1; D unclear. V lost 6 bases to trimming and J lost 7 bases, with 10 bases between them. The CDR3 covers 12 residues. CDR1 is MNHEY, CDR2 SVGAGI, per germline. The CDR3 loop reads CASSPAANEQFF. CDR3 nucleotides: TGTGCCAGCAGCCCCGCAGCAAATGAGCAGTTCTTC.

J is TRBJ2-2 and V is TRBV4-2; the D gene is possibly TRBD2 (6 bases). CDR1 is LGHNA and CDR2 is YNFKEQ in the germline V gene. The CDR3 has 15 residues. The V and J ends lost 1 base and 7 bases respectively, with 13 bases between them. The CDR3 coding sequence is TGTGCCAGCAGCCAAGTAGTTCAGGGAGGCGGGGAGCTGTTTTTT. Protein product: CASSQVVQGGGELFF.

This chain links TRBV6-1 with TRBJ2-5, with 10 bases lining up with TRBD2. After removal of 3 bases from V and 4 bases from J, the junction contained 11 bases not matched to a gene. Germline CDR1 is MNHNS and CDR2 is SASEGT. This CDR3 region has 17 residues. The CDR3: CASSELASGSLRETQYF. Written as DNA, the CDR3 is TGTGCCAGCAGTGAGCTGGCTAGCGGGAGCCTCCGAGAGACCCAGTACTTC.

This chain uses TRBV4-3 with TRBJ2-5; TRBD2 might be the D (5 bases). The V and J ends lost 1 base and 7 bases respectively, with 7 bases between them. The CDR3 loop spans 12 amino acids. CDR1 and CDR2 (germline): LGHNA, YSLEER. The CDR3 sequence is CASSQVAGTQYF. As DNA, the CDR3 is TGCGCCAGCAGCCAAGTCGCGGGGACCCAGTACTTC.

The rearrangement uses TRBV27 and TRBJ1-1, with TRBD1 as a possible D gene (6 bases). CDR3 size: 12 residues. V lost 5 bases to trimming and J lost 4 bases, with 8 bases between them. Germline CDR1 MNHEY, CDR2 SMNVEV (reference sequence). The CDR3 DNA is TGTGCCAGCAGTGGAGGGGGCACTGAAGCTTTCTTT. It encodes CASSGGGTEAFF.

DNA of the CDR3: TGTGCCAGCTCACCACAAGATTCCTATACCTACACTGAAGCTTTCTTT. Translation: CASSPQDSYTYTEAFF. The genes are TRBV18 and TRBJ1-1; D call uncertain. The CDR3 spans 16 residues. Between the trimmed V and J ends, which lost 1 base and 3 bases, there was a span of 15 bases. CDR1 and CDR2 from the germline V gene are KGHSH and LQKENI. Together with reference TRBV18 and TRBJ1-1, the CDR3 gives the full variable domain: NAGVMQNPRHLVRRRGQEARLRCSPMKGHSHVYWYRQLPEEGLKFMVYLQKENIIDESGMPKERFSAEFPKEGPSILRIQQVVRGDSAAYFCASSPQDSYTYTEAFFGQGTRLTVV.

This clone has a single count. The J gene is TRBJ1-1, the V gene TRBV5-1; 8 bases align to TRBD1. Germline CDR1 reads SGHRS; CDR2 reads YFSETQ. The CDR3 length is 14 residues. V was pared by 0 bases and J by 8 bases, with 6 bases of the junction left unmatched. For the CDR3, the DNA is TGCGCCAGCAGCTTGGCCATAACAGGGGGAGAAGCTTTCTTT. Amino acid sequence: CASSLAITGGEAFF.

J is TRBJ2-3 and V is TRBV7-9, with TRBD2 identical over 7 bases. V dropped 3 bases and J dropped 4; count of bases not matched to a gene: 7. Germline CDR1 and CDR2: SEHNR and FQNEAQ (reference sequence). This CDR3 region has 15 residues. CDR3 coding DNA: TGTGCCAGCAGCTTCGGACTAGTTGGGGCAGATACGCAGTATTTT. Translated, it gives CASSFGLVGADTQYF.

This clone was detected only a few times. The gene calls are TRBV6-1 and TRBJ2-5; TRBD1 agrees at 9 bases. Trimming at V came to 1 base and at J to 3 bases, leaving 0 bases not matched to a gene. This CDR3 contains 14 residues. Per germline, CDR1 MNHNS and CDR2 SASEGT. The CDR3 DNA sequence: TGTGCCAGCAGTGAAGGGACAGGGGAAGAGACCCAGTACTTC. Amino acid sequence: CASSEGTGEETQYF.

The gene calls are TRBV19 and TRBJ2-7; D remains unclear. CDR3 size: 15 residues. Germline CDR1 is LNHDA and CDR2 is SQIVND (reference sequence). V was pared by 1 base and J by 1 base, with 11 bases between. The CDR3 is CASSIAREVSYEQYF. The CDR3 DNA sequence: TGTGCCAGTAGTATAGCGCGCGAAGTATCCTACGAGCAGTACTTC.

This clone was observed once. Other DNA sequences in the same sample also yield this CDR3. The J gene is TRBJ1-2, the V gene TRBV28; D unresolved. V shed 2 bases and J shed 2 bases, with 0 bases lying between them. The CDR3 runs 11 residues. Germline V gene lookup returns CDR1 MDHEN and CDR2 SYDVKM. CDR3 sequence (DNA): TGTGCCAGCAGTTTAAACTATGGCTACACCTTC. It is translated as CASSLNYGYTF.